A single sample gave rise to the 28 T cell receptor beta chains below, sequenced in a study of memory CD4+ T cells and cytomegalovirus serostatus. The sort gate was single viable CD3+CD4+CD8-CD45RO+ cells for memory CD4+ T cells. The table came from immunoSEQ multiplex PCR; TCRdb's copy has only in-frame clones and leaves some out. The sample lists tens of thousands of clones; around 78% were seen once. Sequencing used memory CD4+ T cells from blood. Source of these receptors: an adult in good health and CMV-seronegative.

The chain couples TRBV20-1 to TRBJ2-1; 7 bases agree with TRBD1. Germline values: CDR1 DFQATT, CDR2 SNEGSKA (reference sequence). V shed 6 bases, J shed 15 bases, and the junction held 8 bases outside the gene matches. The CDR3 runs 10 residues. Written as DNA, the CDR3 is TGCAGTGCAGAACGACAGGGCTCGTTCTTC. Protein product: CSAERQGSFF.

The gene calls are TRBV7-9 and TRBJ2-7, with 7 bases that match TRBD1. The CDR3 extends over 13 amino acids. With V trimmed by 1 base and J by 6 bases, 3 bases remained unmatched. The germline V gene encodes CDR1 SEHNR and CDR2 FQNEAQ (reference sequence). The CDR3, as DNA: TGTGCCAGCAGCTTAGGGCCAGGGGGCGAGCAGTACTTC. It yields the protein CASSLGPGGEQYF.

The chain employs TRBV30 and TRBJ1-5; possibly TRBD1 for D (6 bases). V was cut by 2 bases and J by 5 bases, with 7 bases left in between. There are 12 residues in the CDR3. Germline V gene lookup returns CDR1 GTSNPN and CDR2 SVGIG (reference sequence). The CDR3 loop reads CAWSQGHQPQHF. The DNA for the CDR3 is TGTGCCTGGAGTCAGGGGCATCAGCCCCAGCATTTT.

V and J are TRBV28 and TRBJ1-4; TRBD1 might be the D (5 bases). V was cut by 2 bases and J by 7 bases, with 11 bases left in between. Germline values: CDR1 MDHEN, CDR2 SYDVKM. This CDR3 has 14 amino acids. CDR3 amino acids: CASSLGGSSEKLFF. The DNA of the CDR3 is TGTGCCAGCAGTTTAGGGGGTAGTAGTGAAAAACTGTTTTTT.

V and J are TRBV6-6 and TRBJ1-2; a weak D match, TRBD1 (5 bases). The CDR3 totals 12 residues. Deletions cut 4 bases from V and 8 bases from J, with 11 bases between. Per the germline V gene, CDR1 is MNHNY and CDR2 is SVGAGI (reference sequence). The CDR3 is CASSSGTAGYTF. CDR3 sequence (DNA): TGTGCCAGCAGTTCCGGGACGGCAGGCTACACCTTC.

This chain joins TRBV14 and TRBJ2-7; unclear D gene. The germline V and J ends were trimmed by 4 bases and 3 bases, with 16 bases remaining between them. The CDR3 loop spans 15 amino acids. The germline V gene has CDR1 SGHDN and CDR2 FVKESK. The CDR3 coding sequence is TGTGCCAGCAGCCCCAAGGACCGAAGGCGCTACGAGCAGTACTTC. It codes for CASSPKDRRRYEQYF.

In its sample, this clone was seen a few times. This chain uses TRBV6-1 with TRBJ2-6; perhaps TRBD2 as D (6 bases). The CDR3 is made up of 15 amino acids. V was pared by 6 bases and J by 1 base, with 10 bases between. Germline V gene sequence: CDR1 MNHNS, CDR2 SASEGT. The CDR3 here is CASRGGGSGANVLTF. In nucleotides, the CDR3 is TGTGCCAGCAGAGGTGGGGGGTCTGGGGCCAACGTCCTGACTTTC.

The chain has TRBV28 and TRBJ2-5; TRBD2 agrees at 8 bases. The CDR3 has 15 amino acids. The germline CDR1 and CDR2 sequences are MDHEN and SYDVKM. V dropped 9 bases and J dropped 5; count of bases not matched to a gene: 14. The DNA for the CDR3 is TGTGCCAGTTCAGCGGGGGACAACTCTGGGGAGACCCAGTACTTC. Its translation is CASSAGDNSGETQYF.

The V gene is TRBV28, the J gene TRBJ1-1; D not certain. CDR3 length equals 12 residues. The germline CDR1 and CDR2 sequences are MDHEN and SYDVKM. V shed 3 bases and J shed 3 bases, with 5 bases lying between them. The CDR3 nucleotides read TGTGCCAGCAGTTTCTCCCACACTGAAGCTTTCTTT. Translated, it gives CASSFSHTEAFF.

The CDR3 region has the DNA TGTGCCAGCAGTTACCTACACTTATATACCGTCCGGGAGCTGTTTTTT. Translating gives CASSYLHLYTVRELFF. The V and J genes are TRBV6-5 and TRBJ2-2, with D unclear. The CDR3 runs to 16 residues. Per germline, CDR1 MNHEY and CDR2 SVGAGI. V was cut by 2 bases and J by 9 bases, with 19 bases left in between.

The CDR3 protein is CASSPRVATNEKLFF. CDR3 sequence (DNA): TGTGCCAGTAGTCCGCGGGTTGCAACTAATGAAAAACTGTTTTTT. The chain recombines TRBV19 with TRBJ1-4, with no clear D. The germline V gene encodes CDR1 LNHDA and CDR2 SQIVND (reference sequence). With 5 bases removed from V and 0 bases from J, the gap between germline ends came to 10 bases. The CDR3 has 15 amino acids.

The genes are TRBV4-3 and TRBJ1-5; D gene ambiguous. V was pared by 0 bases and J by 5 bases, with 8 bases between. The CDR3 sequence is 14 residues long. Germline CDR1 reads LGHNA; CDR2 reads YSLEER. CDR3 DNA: TGCGCCAGCAGCCAAGATCCGGGTCATCAGCCCCAGCATTTT. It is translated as CASSQDPGHQPQHF.

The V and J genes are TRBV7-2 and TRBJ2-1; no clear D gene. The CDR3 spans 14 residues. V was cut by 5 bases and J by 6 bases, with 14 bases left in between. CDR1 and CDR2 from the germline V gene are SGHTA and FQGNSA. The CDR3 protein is CASSPDPLGNEQFF. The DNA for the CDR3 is TGTGCCAGCAGCCCCGACCCCCTTGGCAATGAGCAGTTCTTC.

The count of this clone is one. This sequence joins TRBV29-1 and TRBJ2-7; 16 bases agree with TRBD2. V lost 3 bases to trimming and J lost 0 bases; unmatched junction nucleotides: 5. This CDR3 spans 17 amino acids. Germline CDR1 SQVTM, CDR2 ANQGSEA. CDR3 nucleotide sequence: TGCAGCGTTGAGGGACTAGCGGGAGGGCCCAGCTCCTACGAGCAGTACTTC. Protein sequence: CSVEGLAGGPSSYEQYF.

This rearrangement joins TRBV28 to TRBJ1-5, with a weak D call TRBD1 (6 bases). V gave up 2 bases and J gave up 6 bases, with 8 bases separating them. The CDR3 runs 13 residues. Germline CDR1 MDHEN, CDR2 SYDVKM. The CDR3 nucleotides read TGTGCCAGCAGTTTAACAGGGACTCAGCCCCAGCATTTT. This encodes CASSLTGTQPQHF.

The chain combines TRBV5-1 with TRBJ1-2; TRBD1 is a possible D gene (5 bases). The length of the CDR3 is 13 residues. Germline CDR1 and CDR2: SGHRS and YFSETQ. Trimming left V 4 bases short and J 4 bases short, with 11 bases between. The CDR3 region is CASSLRDTYGYTF. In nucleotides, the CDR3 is TGCGCCAGCAGCCTCAGGGATACCTATGGCTACACCTTC.

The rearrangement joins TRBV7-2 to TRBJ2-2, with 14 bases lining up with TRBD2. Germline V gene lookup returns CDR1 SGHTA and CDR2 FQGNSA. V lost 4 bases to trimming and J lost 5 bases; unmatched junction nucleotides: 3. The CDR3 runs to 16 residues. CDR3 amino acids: CASSYRLAGGTGELFF. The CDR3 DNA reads TGTGCCAGCAGCTATAGACTAGCGGGGGGGACCGGGGAGCTGTTTTTT.

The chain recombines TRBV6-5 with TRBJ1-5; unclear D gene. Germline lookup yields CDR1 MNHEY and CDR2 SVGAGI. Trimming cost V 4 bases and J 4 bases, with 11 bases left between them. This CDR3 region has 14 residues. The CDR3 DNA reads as TGTGCCAGCAGTTTCGTGTCTGTGAATCAGCCCCAGCATTTT. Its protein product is CASSFVSVNQPQHF.

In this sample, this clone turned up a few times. CDR3 sequence: CASRQRDRGNYGYTF. The CDR3 region has the DNA TGCGCCAGCAGGCAGAGGGACAGGGGGAACTATGGCTACACCTTC. This chain joins TRBV10-1 and TRBJ1-2; 11 bases fit TRBD1. The CDR3 is 15 amino acids. Germline CDR1 WNHNN, CDR2 SYGVQD (reference sequence). Trimming removed 6 bases from V and 2 bases from J; junction bases left unmatched: 5.

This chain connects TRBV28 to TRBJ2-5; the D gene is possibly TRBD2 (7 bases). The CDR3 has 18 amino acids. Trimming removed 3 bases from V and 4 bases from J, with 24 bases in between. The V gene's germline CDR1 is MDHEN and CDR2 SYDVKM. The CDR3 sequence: CASSFRYWGRGGLETQYF. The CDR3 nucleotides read TGTGCCAGCAGTTTTCGGTACTGGGGCAGGGGAGGGTTAGAGACCCAGTACTTC.

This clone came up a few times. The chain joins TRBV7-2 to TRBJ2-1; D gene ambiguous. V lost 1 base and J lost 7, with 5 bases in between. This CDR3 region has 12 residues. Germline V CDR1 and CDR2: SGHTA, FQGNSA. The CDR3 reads CASSLERNEQFF. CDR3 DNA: TGTGCCAGCAGCTTAGAACGGAATGAGCAGTTCTTC.

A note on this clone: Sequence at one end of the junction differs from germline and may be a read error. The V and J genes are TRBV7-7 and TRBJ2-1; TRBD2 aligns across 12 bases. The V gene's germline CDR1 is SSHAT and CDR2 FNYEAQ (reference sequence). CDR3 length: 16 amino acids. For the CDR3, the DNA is TGTGCTAGCAGCCATTCACTAGCGGGAGGACACAATGAGCAGTTCTTC. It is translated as CASSHSLAGGHNEQFF.

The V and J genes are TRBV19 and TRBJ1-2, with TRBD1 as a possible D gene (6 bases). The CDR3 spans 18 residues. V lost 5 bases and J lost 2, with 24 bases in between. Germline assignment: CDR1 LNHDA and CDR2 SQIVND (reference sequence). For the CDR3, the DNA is TGTGCCAGTAGTTCAAGCTCCCCCCGGGGGCCAAAAAACTATGGCTACACCTTC. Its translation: CASSSSSPRGPKNYGYTF.

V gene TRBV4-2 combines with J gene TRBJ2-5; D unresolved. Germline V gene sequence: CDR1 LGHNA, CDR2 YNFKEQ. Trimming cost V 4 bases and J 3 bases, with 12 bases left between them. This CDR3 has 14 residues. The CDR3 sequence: CASSPVTNKETQYF. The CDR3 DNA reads TGTGCCAGCAGCCCCGTGACCAATAAAGAGACCCAGTACTTC.

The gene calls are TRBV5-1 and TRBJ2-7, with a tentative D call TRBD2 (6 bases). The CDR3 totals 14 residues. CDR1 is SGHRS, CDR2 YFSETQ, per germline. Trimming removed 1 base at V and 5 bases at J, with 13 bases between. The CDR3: CASSLSAGSDEQYF. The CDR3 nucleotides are TGCGCCAGCAGCTTGTCCGCGGGATCGGACGAGCAGTACTTC.

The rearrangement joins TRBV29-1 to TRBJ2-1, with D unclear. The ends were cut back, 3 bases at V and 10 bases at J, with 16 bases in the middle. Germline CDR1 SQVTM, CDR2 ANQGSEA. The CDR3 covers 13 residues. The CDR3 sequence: CSVDLGQAGEQFF. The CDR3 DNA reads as TGCAGCGTTGATTTAGGGCAAGCCGGGGAGCAGTTCTTC.

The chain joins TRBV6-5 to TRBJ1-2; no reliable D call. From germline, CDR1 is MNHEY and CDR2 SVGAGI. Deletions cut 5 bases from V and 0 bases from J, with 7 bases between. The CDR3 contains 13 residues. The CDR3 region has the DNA TGTGCCAGCAGTCTCGTATCTAACTATGGCTACACCTTC. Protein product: CASSLVSNYGYTF.

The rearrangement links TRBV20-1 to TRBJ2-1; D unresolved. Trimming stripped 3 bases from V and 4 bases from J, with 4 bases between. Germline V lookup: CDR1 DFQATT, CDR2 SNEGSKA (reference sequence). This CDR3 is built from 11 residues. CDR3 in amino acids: CSAREYNEQFF. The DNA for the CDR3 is TGCAGTGCTAGGGAATACAATGAGCAGTTCTTC.